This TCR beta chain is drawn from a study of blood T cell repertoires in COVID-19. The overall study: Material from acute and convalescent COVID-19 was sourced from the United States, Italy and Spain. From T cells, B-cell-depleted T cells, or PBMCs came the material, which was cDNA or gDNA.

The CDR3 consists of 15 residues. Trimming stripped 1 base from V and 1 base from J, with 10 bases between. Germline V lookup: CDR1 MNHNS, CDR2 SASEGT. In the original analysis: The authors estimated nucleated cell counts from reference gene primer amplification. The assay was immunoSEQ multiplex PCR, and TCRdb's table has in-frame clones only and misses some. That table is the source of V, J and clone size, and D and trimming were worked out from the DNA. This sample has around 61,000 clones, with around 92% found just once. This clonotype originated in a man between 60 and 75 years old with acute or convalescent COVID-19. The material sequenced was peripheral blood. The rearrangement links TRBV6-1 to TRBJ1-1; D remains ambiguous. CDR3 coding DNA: TGTGCCAGCAGTGAAGACTCCCTAGGGAACACTGAAGCTTTCTTT. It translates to CASSEDSLGNTEAFF.